The clone carrying this T cell receptor (beta chain) was seen at least ten times. Its antigen is unknown. Germline CDR1 MNHEY, CDR2 SVGAGI. The CDR3 is made up of 15 amino acids. V dropped 4 bases and J dropped 5; count of bases not matched to a gene: 3. Ophthalmopathy cases showed moderate-to-severe activity, scoring CAS ≥3 and NOSPECS ≥4, with duration under 3 months. This entry belongs to a study of Graves' ophthalmopathy and Graves' hyperthyroidism. Regarding the study as a whole: The authors also found most expanded thyroid clonotypes above 0.001 frequency in blood. Ophthalmopathy progression was predicted by the model at roughly 69% sensitivity and less than 80% specificity.

Amplifying from RNA transcripts, the study obtained TCR beta CDR3 regions. The first-round RT-PCR employed HTBI primers together with the Qiagen OneStep RT-PCR kit. A multiplex PCR was then performed as the second round. Via MiXCR, TCRdb re-called the multiplex PCR reads, giving one row per CDR3 protein. Among approximately 460,000 distinct CDR3 sequences, 13% to 15% were seen once, and the ten largest hold 9.8%. The clonotype originates from a woman in her twenties or thirties with Graves' ophthalmopathy. This chain connects TRBV6-5 to TRBJ2-5; TRBD2 matches 14 bases. The sequencing sample was made of blood. CDR3 protein: CASSLTSGGAETQYF. CDR3 in DNA: TGTGCCAGCAGTTTGACTAGCGGGGGGGCTGAGACCCAGTACTTC.